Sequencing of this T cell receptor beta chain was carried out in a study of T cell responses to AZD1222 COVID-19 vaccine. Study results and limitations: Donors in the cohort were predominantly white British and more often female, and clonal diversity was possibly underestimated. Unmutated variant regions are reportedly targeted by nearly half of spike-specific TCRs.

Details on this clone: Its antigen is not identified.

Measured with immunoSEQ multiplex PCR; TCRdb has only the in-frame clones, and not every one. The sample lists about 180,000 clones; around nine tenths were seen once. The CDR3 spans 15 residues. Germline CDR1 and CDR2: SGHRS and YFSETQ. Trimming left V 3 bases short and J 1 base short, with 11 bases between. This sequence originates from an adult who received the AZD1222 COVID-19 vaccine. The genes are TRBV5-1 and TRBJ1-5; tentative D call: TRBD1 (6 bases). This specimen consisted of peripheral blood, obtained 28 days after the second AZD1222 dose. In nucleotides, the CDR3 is TGCGCCAGCAGCTCGTCAGGGGTGAGCAATCAGCCCCAGCATTTT. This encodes CASSSSGVSNQPQHF.